This T cell receptor (beta chain) was retrieved from a study of blood T cell repertoires in COVID-19. Sequencing used immunoSEQ multiplex PCR; TCRdb keeps in-frame clones, though not all of them. There are fewer than 90,000 clones in the sample; 90% to 95% occur only once, and about 4.1% lies in the top ten. Germline lookup yields CDR1 MDHEN and CDR2 SYDVKM. Unmatched junction bases numbered 13, after V lost 6 bases and J lost 4 bases. This CDR3 is 16 amino acids long. The chain joins TRBV28 to TRBJ2-7; TRBD1 matches at 9 bases. Material: peripheral blood. The TCR comes from a human donor with active COVID-19. The donor label of this sample is uncertain. CDR3 sequence: CASRPAPGQGEYEQYF. CDR3 bases: TGTGCCAGCAGGCCCGCTCCGGGACAGGGAGAGTACGAGCAGTACTTC.